The 12 T cell receptor beta chains below were found in one sample sequenced in a study of T-cell reconstitution after alpha-beta-depleted transplantation in children. Unique molecular identifiers were used in preparing the TCRbeta library. Using its own MiXCR run on the PCR reads, TCRdb lists one record per CDR3 protein. This sample has roughly 100,000 distinct CDR3 sequences, with under 9% found just once. Here the sequenced sample was PBMCs, taken before TCRalphabeta/CD19-depleted stem cell transplant. The receptor source for this set is a boy aged 2 to 10 with acute lymphoblastic leukemia, due to receive a stem cell transplant.

The chain carries TRBV6-1 and TRBJ2-6; D may be TRBD1 or TRBD2 (5 bases each). Trimming left V 5 bases short and J 0 bases short, with 11 bases between. Germline V gives CDR1 MNHNS, CDR2 SASEGT. The CDR3 covers 16 residues. This CDR3 is CASSRDGYSGANVLTF. In nucleotides, the CDR3 is TGTGCCAGCAGTAGGGACGGTTACTCTGGGGCCAACGTCCTGACTTTC.

This clonotype was recorded many times. V usage is TRBV7-2 and J usage is TRBJ2-7; 8 bases fit TRBD2. The length of the CDR3 is 16 residues. Trimming at V came to 5 bases and at J to 0 bases, leaving 9 bases not matched to a gene. CDR1 is SGHTA, CDR2 FQGNSA, per germline. The CDR3 DNA follows: TGTGCCAGCAGCGACCCGGGCGGGGGGACCTCCTACGAGCAGTACTTC. It yields the protein CASSDPGGGTSYEQYF.

The chain combines TRBV6-1 with TRBJ1-1; tentatively, D is TRBD1 (5 bases). V lost 6 bases to trimming and J lost 1 base, with 18 bases between them. The germline V gene has CDR1 MNHNS and CDR2 SASEGT. The CDR3 sequence is 16 residues long. The CDR3 bases are TGTGCCAGCAGCCCTAGGGGAGGGTTAGGGAACACTGAAGCTTTCTTT. Its protein is CASSPRGGLGNTEAFF.

This clonotype occurred a few times. The chain uses TRBV27 and TRBJ2-7; 13 nucleotides line up with TRBD2. The germline V gene has CDR1 MNHEY and CDR2 SMNVEV (reference sequence). The V gene end was trimmed by 4 bases and the J gene end by 2 bases; junction bases not matched to a gene: 17. The CDR3 is made up of 20 amino acids. The CDR3 protein is CASSSARGLAGAIYTYEQYF. CDR3 DNA: TGTGCCAGCAGTTCCGCCCGAGGACTAGCGGGGGCCATATATACCTACGAGCAGTACTTC.

The chain joins TRBV4-3 to TRBJ2-7, with TRBD1 identical over 12 bases. This CDR3 is 14 amino acids long. CDR1 is LGHNA, CDR2 YSLEER, per germline. J lost 5 bases, V lost 5 bases, and 4 bases had no gene match. CDR3 coding DNA: TGCGCCAGCAGCAACCGGGACAGGGGGCACGAGCAGTACTTC. It codes for CASSNRDRGHEQYF.

This clonotype was seen repeatedly, ten times or more. V is TRBV20-1 and J is TRBJ1-5; possible D gene TRBD1, 5 bases. This CDR3 is built from 15 residues. V lost 0 bases, J lost 4 bases, and 13 bases lay in between. Per the germline V gene, CDR1 is DFQATT and CDR2 is SNEGSKA (reference sequence). The CDR3 loop reads CSARDGGTGNQPQHF. As DNA, the CDR3 is TGCAGTGCTAGAGATGGAGGGACTGGTAATCAGCCCCAGCATTTT.

By its share, this clonotype is medium-sized. The rearrangement links TRBV11-1 to TRBJ2-2, with 11 bases that match TRBD2. The CDR3 has 16 amino acids. The V segment lost 5 bases and the J segment 6 bases; nucleotides outside the gene matches: 8. Germline values: CDR1 SGHAT, CDR2 FQDESV (reference sequence). The CDR3 bases are TGTGCCAGCAGCGCAGCGACTAGCGGGGCCTCCGGGGAGCTGTTTTTT. Translated: CASSAATSGASGELFF.

The sample holds many counts of this clonotype. The chain recombines TRBV4-1 with TRBJ2-3; 10 bases agree with TRBD2. Germline-derived CDR1 and CDR2 are MGHRA and YSYEKL. The CDR3 spans 16 residues. Losses at the gene ends were 4 bases for V and 3 bases for J; bases not matched to a gene: 7. The chain's CDR3 is CASSRTPSGGTDTQYF. As DNA, the CDR3 is TGCGCCAGCAGCCGAACCCCTAGCGGGGGAACAGATACGCAGTATTTT.

Only a few counts were recorded for this clonotype. The J gene is TRBJ2-3, the V gene TRBV7-2, with TRBD2 matching 7 bases. Trimming took 5 bases from V and 7 from J; bases not matched to a gene: 9. The CDR3 has 14 amino acids. Per germline, CDR1 SGHTA and CDR2 FQGNSA. The CDR3 DNA sequence: TGTGCCAGCAGCATATCGGGGGGTCGGAATACGCAGTATTTT. Translation gives CASSISGGRNTQYF. The whole variable domain, remainder taken from reference TRBV7-2 and TRBJ2-3, is GAGVSQSPSNKVTEKGKDVELRCDPISGHTALYWYRQSLGQGLEFLIYFQGNSAPDKSGLPSDRFSAERTGGSVSTLTIQRTQQEDSAVYLCASSISGGRNTQYFGPGTRLTVL.

This clonotype was detected ten times or more. This chain uses TRBV19 with TRBJ2-1, with TRBD1 matching 8 bases. Germline CDR1 is LNHDA and CDR2 is SQIVND (reference sequence). This CDR3 contains 14 residues. V lost 5 bases to trimming and J lost 3 bases; unmatched junction nucleotides: 3. The CDR3 coding sequence is TGTGCCAGTAGTGCAGGGGGCGACTACAATGAGCAGTTCTTC. Protein product: CASSAGGDYNEQFF.

This clonotype was observed at least ten times. The CDR3 nucleotides read TGTGCCAGCATCCAGACCCTTAGCAATCAGCCCCAGCATTTT. Its protein product is CASIQTLSNQPQHF. The chain combines TRBV6-1 with TRBJ1-5, with no clear D. The CDR3 consists of 14 residues. CDR1 is MNHNS, CDR2 SASEGT, per germline. The V end was cut by 7 bases, the J end by 0 bases, with 10 bases between.

The J gene is TRBJ2-1, the V gene TRBV21-1; the DNA was not used to check the table's D call, TRBD2. TRBV21-1 is an annotated pseudogene. This CDR3 spans 19 amino acids. The CDR3 loop is CASSKSGPSGGASYNEQFF. CDR3 DNA: TGTGCCAGCAGCAAATCTGGGCCTAGCGGGGGGGCCTCCTACAATGAGCAGTTCTTC.